A single TCR beta chain is shown here with its context. The data are from a study of blood T cell repertoires in COVID-19. Whole-study context: The United States, Italy and Spain were the sources of the acute and convalescent COVID-19 samples.

The CDR3 runs to 16 residues. The ends were cut back, 1 base at V and 2 bases at J, with 9 bases in the middle. From germline, CDR1 is ENHRY and CDR2 SYGVKD. Generated by immunoSEQ multiplex PCR, the TCRdb table keeps only in-frame clones and is missing some. The data show 90,000 or so clones, with 75% to 90% seen just once and less than 9% held by the top ten. V gene TRBV10-3 combines with J gene TRBJ2-6; D unclear. This sequence was found in a man aged 55 to 70 with acute or convalescent COVID-19. Material: peripheral blood. The CDR3 reads CAISELRRTGANVLTF. CDR3 nucleotides: TGTGCCATCAGTGAGTTACGGAGAACTGGGGCCAACGTCCTGACTTTC.